These 14 T cell receptor beta chains share one sample of origin, sequenced in a study of tumor-infiltrating lymphocytes in glioblastoma multiforme. Three nested ARM-PCR rounds with V-beta and C-beta primers built TCRB libraries. TCRdb analysed the multiplex PCR reads with MiXCR anew, one entry per CDR3 protein. The data contain 10,000 to 15,000 distinct CDR3 sequences, around 60% of them singletons. Sequenced material: brain tumor tissue. These receptor sequences come from a male donor with glioblastoma.

Comments on this clonotype: An end of the junction differs from the germline gene, which may be a read error. The DNA of the CDR3 is TGCAGTGCTCCCGAGGGGGGCACTGAAGTTTTCTTT. Translating gives CSAPEGGTEVFF. The chain employs TRBV20-1 and TRBJ1-1; maybe TRBD1 (6 bases). Germline loops: CDR1 DFQATT, CDR2 SNEGSKA (reference sequence). The CDR3 is 12 residues long.

The chain employs TRBV28 and TRBJ2-2; 7 bases match TRBD2. Looked up from germline, CDR1 is MDHEN and CDR2 is SYDVKM. V was pared by 5 bases and J by 1 base, with 7 bases of the junction left unmatched. This CDR3 comprises 16 residues. The CDR3 DNA follows: TGTGCCAGCAGTACCGGGGCTAGCGGGAACACCGGGGAGCTGTTTTTT. Translating it yields CASSTGASGNTGELFF. Together with reference TRBV28 and TRBJ2-2, the CDR3 gives the full variable domain: DVKVTQSSRYLVKRTGEKVFLECVQDMDHENMFWYRQDPGLGLRLIYFSYDVKMKEKGDIPEGYSVSREKKERFSLILESASTNQTSMYLCASSTGASGNTGELFFGEGSRLTVL.

Details on this clonotype: Being one base from a much bigger clone, this may be a read error. The V gene is TRBV7-9, the J gene TRBJ2-5; 7 bases map to TRBD2. CDR1 and CDR2 from the germline V gene are SEHNR and FQNEAQ (reference sequence). The V gene end was trimmed by 6 bases and the J gene end by 3 bases; junction bases not matched to a gene: 7. This CDR3 has 14 residues. The CDR3 reads CASRSSGTKETQYF. CDR3 DNA sequence: TGTGCCAGCAGATCCTCCGGGACTAAAGAGACCCAGTACTTC.

For this clonotype: One end of the junction varies from germline; a read error may be responsible. The chain combines TRBV6-2 or TRBV6-3 with TRBJ2-3; D gene ambiguous. Germline V gene sequence: CDR1 MNHEY, CDR2 SVGEGT. The CDR3 spans 14 residues. CDR3 in amino acids: CASSTPPSTDKQYF. The CDR3 DNA reads as TGTGCCAGCAGCACGCCACCGAGCACAGATAAGCAGTATTTT.

The chain links TRBV5-6 to TRBJ2-1; 11 bases line up with TRBD2. Germline assignment: CDR1 SGHDT and CDR2 YYEEEE. The CDR3 spans 15 residues. V trimming: 0 bases; J trimming: 7 bases; junction bases outside the gene matches: 3. The CDR3 loop reads CASSLVTSGGNEQFF. In DNA form, the CDR3 reads TGTGCCAGCAGCTTGGTTACTAGCGGGGGAAATGAGCAGTTCTTC.

Many counts were recorded for this clonotype. This may be a read error: a much more frequent sequence differs by one nucleotide. The V and J genes are TRBV6-1 and TRBJ1-5, with a weak D call TRBD1 (6 bases). V shed 11 bases and J shed 6 bases, with 29 bases lying between them. This CDR3 contains 17 residues. CDR1 and CDR2 from the germline V gene are MNHNS and SASEGT. The CDR3, as DNA: TGTGCCGGCACCCTGACGGGTAGGGGTGGGGGGCCTCAGCCCCAGCATTTT. It translates to CAGTLTGRGGGPQPQHF.

The rearrangement uses TRBV6-5 and TRBJ2-3, with a tentative D call TRBD2 (5 bases). Germline lookup yields CDR1 MNHEY and CDR2 SVGAGI. This CDR3 region has 12 residues. V was trimmed by 10 bases and J by 2 bases, leaving 10 bases between them. CDR3 amino acids: CATRAATDTQYF. CDR3 DNA sequence: TGTGCCACCCGAGCGGCCACAGATACGCAGTATTTT.

Note on this clonotype: Lacking the conserved final phenylalanine or tryptophan, this CDR3 likely reflects a read error. The rearrangement joins TRBV10-2 to TRBJ1-5; 7 nucleotides line up with TRBD1. The CDR3 is 15 amino acids. Trimming cost V 6 bases and J 5 bases; bases outside gene matches: 10. From germline, CDR1 is WSHSY and CDR2 SAAADI. CDR3 protein: CASRPLVTGYQPQHS. The CDR3, as DNA: TGCGCCAGCAGACCCTTGGTGACAGGGTATCAGCCCCAGCATTCT.

The chain links TRBV10-1 to TRBJ2-3; 8 bases align to TRBD2. The V segment lost 6 bases and the J segment 5 bases; nucleotides outside the gene matches: 7. This CDR3 region has 14 residues. Germline assignment: CDR1 WNHNN and CDR2 SYGVQD (reference sequence). DNA for the CDR3: TGCGCCAGCAGACCCAGCGGGAGCGAAGATACGCAGTATTTT. Translating gives CASRPSGSEDTQYF.

As concerns this clonotype: The junction departs from the called germline gene at one end, perhaps through a read error. The chain links TRBV6-5 to TRBJ2-3, with a possible D match to TRBD1 (6 bases). CDR1 and CDR2 (germline): MNHEY, SVGAGI. CDR3 length equals 15 residues. Here the CDR3 DNA reads TGTGCCAGCAGCGTCCAGACCCCCAGGACAGATACGCAGTATTTC. This encodes CASSVQTPRTDTQYF.

The chain employs TRBV11-2 and TRBJ1-1; D is unresolved. The length of the CDR3 is 14 residues. Germline values: CDR1 SGHAT, CDR2 FQNNGV. CDR3 bases: TGTGCTATCAGCTTTATGGGAGGCGGTACTAAAGCTTTCTTT. Translation: CAISFMGGGTKAFF.

This clonotype occurred many times. The rearrangement links TRBV4-2 to TRBJ1-2, with D unclear. The CDR3 contains 15 residues. Trimming cost V 0 bases and J 6 bases, with 14 bases left between them. Germline assignment: CDR1 LGHNA and CDR2 YNFKEQ. The CDR3 region has the DNA TGTGCCAGCAGCCAAGATTTGACGTCAGCCGATGGCTACACCTTC. Translating gives CASSQDLTSADGYTF.

A word on this clonotype: The junction does not match germline at one end; this may be a read error. The CDR3 nucleotides read TGTGCCAGCAGCTTAACGGGTAGCTCATACAATGACCAGTTCTTC. Protein sequence: CASSLTGSSYNDQFF. The gene calls are TRBV11-2 and TRBJ2-1, with unresolved D. This CDR3 has 15 residues. CDR1 is SGHAT and CDR2 is FQNNGV in the germline V gene.

This clonotype was seen many times. Given a much more abundant clone one base away, this may be a read error. The chain links TRBV12-3 or TRBV12-4 to TRBJ1-2, with unresolved D. The CDR3 extends over 12 amino acids. The CDR3: CTSSSANYGYTF. CDR3 DNA: TGTACCAGCAGCTCAGCTAACTATGGCTACACCTTC.